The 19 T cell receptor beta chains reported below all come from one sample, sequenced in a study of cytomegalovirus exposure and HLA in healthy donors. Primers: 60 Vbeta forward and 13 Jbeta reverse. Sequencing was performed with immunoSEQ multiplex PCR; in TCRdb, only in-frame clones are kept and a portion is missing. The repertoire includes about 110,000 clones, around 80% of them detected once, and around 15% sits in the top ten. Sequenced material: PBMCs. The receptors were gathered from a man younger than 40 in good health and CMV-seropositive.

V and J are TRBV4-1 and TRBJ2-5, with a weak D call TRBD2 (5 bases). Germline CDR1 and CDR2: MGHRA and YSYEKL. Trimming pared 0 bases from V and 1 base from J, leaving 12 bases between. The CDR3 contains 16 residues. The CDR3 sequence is CASSQDLRGSQETQYF. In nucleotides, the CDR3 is TGCGCCAGCAGCCAAGATTTACGAGGGTCCCAAGAGACCCAGTACTTC.

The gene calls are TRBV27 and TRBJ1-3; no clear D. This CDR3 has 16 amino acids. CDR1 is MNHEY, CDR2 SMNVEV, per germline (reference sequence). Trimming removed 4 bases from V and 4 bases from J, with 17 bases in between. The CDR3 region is CASSSKTPVVGNTIYF. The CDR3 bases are TGTGCCAGCAGTTCGAAGACACCCGTAGTGGGAAACACCATATATTTT.

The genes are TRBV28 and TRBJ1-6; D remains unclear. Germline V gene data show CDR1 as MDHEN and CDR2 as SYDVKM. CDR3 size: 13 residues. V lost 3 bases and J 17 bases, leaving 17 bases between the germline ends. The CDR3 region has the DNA TGTGCCAGCAGTTTTCGCGGGTACCGGGGAATCCACTTT. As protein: CASSFRGYRGIHF.

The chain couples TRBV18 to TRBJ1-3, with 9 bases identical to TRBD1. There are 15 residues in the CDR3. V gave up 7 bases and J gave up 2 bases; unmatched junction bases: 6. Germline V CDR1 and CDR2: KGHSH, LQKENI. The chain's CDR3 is CASLAGTGTGNTIYF. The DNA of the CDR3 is TGTGCCAGCTTAGCCGGGACAGGGACTGGAAACACCATATATTTT.

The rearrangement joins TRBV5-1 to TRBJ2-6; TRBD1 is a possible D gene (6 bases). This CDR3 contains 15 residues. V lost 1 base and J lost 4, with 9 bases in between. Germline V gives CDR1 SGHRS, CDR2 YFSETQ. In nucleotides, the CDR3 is TGCGCCAGCAGCTTGACAGGGACGGGGGCCAACGTCCTGACTTTC. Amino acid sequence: CASSLTGTGANVLTF.

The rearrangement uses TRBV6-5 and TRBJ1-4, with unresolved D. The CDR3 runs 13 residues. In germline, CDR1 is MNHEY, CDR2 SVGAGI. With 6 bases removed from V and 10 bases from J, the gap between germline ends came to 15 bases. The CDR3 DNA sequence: TGTGCCAGCAGCTCCGGAGTCTCCGGAAAACTGTTTTTT. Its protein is CASSSGVSGKLFF.

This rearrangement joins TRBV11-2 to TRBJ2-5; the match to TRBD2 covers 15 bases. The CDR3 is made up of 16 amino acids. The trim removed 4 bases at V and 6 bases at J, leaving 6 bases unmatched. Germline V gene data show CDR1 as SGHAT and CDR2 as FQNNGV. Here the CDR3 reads CASSSPGLAGGKTQYF. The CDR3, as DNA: TGTGCCAGCAGCTCCCCGGGACTAGCGGGGGGAAAGACCCAGTACTTC.

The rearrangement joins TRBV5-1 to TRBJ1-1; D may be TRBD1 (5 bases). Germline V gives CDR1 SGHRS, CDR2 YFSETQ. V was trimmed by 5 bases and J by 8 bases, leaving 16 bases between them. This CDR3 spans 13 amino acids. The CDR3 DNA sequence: TGCGCCAGCAGTTCGGACCCAGGGAACGAAGCTTTCTTT. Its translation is CASSSDPGNEAFF. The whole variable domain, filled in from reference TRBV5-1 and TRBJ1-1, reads KAGVTQTPRYLIKTRGQQVTLSCSPISGHRSVSWYQQTPGQGLQFLFEYFSETQRNKGNFPGRFSGRQFSNSRSEMNVSTLELGDSALYLCASSSDPGNEAFFGQGTRLTVV.

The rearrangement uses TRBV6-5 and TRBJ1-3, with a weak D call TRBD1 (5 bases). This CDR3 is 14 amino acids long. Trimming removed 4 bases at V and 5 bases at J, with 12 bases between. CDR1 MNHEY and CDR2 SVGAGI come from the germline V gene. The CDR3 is CASSLSGSRNTIYF. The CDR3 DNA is TGTGCCAGCAGTTTATCAGGGTCGAGAAACACCATATATTTT.

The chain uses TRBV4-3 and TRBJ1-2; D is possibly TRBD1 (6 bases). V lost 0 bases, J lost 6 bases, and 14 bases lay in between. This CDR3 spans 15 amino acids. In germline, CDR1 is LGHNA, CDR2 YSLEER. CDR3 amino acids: CASSQEGSGANGYTF. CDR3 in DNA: TGCGCCAGCAGCCAAGAGGGTTCAGGGGCAAATGGCTACACCTTC.

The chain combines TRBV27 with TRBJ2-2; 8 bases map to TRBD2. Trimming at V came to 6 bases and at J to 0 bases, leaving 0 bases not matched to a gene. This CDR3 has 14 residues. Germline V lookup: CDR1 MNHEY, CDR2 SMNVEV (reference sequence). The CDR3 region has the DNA TGTGCCAGCAGACTAGCGGCGAACACCGGGGAGCTGTTTTTT. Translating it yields CASRLAANTGELFF.

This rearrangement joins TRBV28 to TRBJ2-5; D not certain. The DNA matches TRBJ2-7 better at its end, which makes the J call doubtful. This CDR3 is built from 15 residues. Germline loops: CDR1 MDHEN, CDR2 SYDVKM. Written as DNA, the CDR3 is TGTGCCAGCAGTTTATTGGGCAGTTCTTTCTACGAGCAGTACTTC. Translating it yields CASSLLGSSFYEQYF.

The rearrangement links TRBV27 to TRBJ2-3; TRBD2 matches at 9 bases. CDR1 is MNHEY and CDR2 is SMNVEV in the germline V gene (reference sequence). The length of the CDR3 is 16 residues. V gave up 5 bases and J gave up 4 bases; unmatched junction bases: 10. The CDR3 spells CASSHQGRGGADTQYF. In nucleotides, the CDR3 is TGTGCCAGCAGTCACCAGGGGCGGGGGGGCGCAGATACGCAGTATTTT.

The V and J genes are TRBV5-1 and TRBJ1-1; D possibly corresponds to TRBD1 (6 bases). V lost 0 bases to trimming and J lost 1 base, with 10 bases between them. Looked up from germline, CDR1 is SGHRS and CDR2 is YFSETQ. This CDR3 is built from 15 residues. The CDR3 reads CASSLDGRGNTEAFF. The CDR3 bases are TGCGCCAGCAGCTTGGACGGCAGGGGGAACACTGAAGCTTTCTTT. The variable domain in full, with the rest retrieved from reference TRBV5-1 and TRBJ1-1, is KAGVTQTPRYLIKTRGQQVTLSCSPISGHRSVSWYQQTPGQGLQFLFEYFSETQRNKGNFPGRFSGRQFSNSRSEMNVSTLELGDSALYLCASSLDGRGNTEAFFGQGTRLTVV.

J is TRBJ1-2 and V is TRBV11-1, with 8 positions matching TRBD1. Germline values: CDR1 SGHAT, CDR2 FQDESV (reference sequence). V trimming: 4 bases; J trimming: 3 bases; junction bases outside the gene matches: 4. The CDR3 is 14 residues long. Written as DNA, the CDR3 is TGTGCCAGCAGCTCCGACAGGGGTTACTATGGCTACACCTTC. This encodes CASSSDRGYYGYTF. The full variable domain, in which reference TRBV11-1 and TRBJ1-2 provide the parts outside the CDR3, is EAEVAQSPRYKITEKSQAVAFWCDPISGHATLYWYRQILGQGPELLVQFQDESVVDDSQLPKDRFSAERLKGVDSTLKIQPAELGDSAMYLCASSSDRGYYGYTFGSGTRLTVV.

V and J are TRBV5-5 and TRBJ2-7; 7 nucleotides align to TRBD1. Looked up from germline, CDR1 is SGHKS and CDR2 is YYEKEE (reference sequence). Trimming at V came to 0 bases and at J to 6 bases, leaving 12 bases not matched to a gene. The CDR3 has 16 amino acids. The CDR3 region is CASSLGWDSLGVEQYF. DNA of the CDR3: TGTGCCAGCAGCTTGGGGTGGGACAGTTTGGGTGTCGAGCAGTACTTC.

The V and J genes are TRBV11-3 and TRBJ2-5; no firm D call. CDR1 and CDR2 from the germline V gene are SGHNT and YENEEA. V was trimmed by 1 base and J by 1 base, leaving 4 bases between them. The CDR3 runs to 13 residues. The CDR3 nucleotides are TGTGCCAGCAGCTTAGTCGGCCAAGAGACCCAGTACTTC. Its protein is CASSLVGQETQYF.

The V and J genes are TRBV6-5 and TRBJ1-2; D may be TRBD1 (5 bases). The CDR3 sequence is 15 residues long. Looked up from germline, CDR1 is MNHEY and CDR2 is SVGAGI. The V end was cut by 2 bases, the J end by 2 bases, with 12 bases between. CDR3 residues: CASSYTSAGNYGYTF. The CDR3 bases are TGTGCCAGCAGTTACACTTCGGCAGGGAACTATGGCTACACCTTC.

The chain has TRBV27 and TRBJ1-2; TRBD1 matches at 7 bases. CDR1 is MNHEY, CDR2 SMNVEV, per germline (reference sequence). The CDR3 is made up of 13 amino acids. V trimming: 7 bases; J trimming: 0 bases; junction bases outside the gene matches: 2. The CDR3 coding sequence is TGTGCCAGCAAGGGACAGACTAACTATGGCTACACCTTC. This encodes CASKGQTNYGYTF.